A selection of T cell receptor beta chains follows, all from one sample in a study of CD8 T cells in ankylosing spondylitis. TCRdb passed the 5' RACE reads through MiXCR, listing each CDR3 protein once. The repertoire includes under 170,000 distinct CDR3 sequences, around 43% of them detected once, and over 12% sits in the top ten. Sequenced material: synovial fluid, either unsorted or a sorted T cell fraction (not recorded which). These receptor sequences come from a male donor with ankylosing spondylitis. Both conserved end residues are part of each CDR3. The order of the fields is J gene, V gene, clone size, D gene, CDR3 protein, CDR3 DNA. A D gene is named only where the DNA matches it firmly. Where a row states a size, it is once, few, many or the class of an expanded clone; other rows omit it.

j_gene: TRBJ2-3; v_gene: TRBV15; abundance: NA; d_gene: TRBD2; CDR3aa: CATSRSRTSGIKDTQYF; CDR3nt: TGTGCCACCAGCAGATCCAGGACTAGCGGGATAAAAGATACGCAGTATTTT
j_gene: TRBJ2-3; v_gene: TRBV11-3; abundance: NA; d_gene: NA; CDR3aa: CASSLDGTDTQYF; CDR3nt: TGTGCCAGCAGCTTAGACGGCACAGATACGCAGTATTTT
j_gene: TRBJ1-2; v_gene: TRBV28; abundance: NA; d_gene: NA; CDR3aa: CASNTPRGSGGYTF; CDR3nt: TGTGCCAGCAACACCCCCCGGGGTTCCGGTGGCTACACCTTC
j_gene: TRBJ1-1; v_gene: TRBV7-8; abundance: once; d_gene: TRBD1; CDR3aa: CASSLQGAQTEAFF; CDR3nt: TGTGCCAGCAGCTTACAGGGGGCGCAGACTGAAGCTTTCTTT
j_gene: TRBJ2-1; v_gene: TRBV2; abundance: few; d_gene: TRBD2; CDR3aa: CASSEGASGAMGGEQFF; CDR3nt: TGTGCCAGCAGTGAAGGGGCTAGCGGGGCGATGGGTGGGGAGCAGTTCTTC
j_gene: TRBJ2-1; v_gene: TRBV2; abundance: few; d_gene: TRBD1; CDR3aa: CASTAGTGAYNEQFF; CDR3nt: TGTGCCAGCACTGCCGGGACAGGAGCCTACAATGAGCAGTTCTTC
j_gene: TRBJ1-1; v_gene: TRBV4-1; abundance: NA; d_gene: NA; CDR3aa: CASSQAKGRQYTEAFF; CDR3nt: TGCGCCAGCAGCCAAGCAAAGGGACGGCAGTACACTGAAGCTTTCTTT
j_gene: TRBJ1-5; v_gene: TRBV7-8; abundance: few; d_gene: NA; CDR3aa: CASSPLEGLNQPQHF; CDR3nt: TGTGCCAGCAGCCCCCTGGAGGGATTAAATCAGCCCCAGCATTTT
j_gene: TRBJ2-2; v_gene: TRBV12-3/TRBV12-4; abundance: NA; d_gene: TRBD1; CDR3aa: CASSFQGVKRELQNTGELFF; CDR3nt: TGTGCCAGCAGTTTTCAGGGGGTCAAGAGAGAGTTACAGAACACCGGGGAGCTGTTTTTT
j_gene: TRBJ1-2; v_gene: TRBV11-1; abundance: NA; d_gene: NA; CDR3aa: CASSAGGDRPRPPLYGYTF; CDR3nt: TGTGCCAGCAGCGCCGGTGGGGACCGACCTCGGCCTCCTTTGTATGGCTACACCTTC
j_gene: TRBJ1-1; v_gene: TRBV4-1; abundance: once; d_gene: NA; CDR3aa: CASSQEPMNTEAFF; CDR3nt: TGCGCCAGCAGCCAAGAACCGATGAACACTGAAGCTTTCTTT
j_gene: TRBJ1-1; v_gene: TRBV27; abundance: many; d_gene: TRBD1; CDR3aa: CASRTGGWTEAFF; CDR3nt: TGTGCCAGCCGGACAGGGGGCTGGACTGAAGCTTTCTTT
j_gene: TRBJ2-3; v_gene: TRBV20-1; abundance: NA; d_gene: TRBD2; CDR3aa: CSTHLRLAPSTDTQYF; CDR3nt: TGCAGTACGCACCTTCGACTAGCGCCTAGCACAGATACGCAGTATTTT
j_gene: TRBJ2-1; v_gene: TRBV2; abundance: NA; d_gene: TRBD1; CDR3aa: CASTPDRDFGNEQFF; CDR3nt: TGTGCCAGCACCCCGGACAGGGACTTTGGCAATGAGCAGTTCTTC
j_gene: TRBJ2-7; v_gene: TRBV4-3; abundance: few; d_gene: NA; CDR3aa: CASSQGPQYEQYF; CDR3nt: TGCGCCAGCAGCCAAGGCCCCCAATACGAGCAGTACTTC
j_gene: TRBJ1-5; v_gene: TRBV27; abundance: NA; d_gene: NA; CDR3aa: CASSSRRRYSNQPQHF; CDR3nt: TGTGCCAGCAGTTCCCGACGGAGGTATAGCAATCAGCCCCAGCATTTT
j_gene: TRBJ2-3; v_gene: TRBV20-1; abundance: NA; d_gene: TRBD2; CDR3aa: CSVGPLLAGDEDTQYF; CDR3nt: TGCAGTGTTGGACCCCTACTAGCGGGAGATGAGGATACGCAGTATTTT
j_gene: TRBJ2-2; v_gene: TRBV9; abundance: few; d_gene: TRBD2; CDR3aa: CASSAWVAGGGELFF; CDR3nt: TGTGCCAGCAGCGCCTGGGTAGCGGGAGGCGGGGAGCTGTTTTTT
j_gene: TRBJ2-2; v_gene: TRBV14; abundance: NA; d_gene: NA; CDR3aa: CASSQWEANTGELFF; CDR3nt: TGTGCCAGCAGCCAATGGGAGGCGAACACCGGGGAGCTGTTTTTT
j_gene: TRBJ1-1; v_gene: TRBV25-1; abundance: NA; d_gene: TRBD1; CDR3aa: CASSGTGTNTEAFF; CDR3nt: TGTGCCAGCAGTGGGACAGGGACGAACACTGAAGCTTTCTTT
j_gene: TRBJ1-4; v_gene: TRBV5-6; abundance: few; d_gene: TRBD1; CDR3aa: CASTGQDGNEKLFF; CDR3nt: TGTGCCAGTACCGGACAGGATGGGAATGAAAAACTGTTTTTT
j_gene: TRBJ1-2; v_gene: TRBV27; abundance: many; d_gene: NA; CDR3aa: CASSRKHLDGYTF; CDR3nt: TGTGCCAGCAGTCGAAAACACCTTGATGGCTACACCTTC
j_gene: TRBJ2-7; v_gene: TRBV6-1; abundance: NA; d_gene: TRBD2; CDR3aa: CASKPSGRQDEQYF; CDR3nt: TGTGCCAGCAAGCCTAGCGGGAGGCAGGACGAGCAGTACTTC
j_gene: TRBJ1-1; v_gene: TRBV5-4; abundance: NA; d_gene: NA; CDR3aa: CASSTLDHNTEAFF; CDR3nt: TGTGCCAGCAGCACCTTAGACCATAACACTGAAGCTTTCTTT
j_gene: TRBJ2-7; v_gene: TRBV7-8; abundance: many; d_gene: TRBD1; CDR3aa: CASSLRQGPYEQYF; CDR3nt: TGTGCCAGCAGCTTGAGACAGGGACCCTACGAGCAGTACTTC
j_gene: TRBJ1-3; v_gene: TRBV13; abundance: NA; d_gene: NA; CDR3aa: CASSLVGAPSGNTIYF; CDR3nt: TGTGCCAGCAGCTTAGTGGGGGCCCCCTCTGGAAACACCATATATTTT
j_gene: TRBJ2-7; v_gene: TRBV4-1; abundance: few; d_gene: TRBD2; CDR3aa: CASSQAAGVIDEQYF; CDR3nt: TGCGCCAGCAGCCAAGCGGCGGGAGTAATCGACGAGCAGTACTTC
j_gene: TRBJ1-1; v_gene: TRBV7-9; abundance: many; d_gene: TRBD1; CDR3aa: CASSFWVSWDSMGFF; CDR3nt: TGTGCCAGCAGCTTTTGGGTCTCCTGGGACAGCATGGGGTTCTTT
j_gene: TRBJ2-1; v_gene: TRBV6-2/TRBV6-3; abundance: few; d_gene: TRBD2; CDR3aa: CASSSWGGYNEQFF; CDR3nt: TGTGCCAGCAGCTCCTGGGGGGGGTACAATGAGCAGTTCTTC
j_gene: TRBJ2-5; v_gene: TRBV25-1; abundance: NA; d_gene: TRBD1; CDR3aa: CASSEPRGRETQYF; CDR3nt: TGTGCCAGCAGTGAACCCAGGGGGCGGGAGACCCAGTACTTC
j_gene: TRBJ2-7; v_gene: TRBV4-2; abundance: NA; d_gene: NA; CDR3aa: CASSQEVGVGNEQYF; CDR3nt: TGTGCCAGCAGCCAAGAAGTGGGGGTAGGGAACGAGCAGTACTTC
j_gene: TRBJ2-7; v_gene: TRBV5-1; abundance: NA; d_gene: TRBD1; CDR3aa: CASSDGQGESYEQYF; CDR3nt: TGCGCCAGCAGCGACGGACAGGGGGAATCCTACGAGCAGTACTTC
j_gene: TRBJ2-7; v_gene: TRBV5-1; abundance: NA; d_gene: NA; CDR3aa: CASNRDGSSYEQYF; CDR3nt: TGCGCCAGCAACCGGGACGGCTCTTCCTACGAGCAGTACTTC
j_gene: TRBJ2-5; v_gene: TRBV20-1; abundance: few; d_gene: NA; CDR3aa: CSARSGTFQETQYF; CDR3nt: TGCAGTGCTAGATCTGGGACTTTCCAAGAGACCCAGTACTTC
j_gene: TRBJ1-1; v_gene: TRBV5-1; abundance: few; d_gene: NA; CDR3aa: CASSLAQGQVGTEAFF; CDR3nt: TGCGCCAGCAGCTTGGCCCAGGGGCAGGTGGGGACTGAAGCTTTCTTT
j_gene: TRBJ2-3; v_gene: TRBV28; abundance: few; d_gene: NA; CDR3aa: CASSEQRGNGDTQYF; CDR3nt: TGTGCCAGCAGTGAGCAACGGGGGAATGGTGATACGCAGTATTTT
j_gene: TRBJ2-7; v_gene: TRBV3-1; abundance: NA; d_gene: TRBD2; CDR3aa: CASSQEIAGESYEQYF; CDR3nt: TGTGCCAGCAGCCAAGAGATTGCGGGAGAGTCCTACGAGCAGTACTTC
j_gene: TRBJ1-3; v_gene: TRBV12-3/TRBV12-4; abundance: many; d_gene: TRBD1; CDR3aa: CASRSGQGAYGNTIYF; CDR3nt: TGTGCCAGCAGGTCGGGACAGGGGGCTTATGGAAACACCATATATTTT
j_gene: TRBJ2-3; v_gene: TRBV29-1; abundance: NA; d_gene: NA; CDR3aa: CSVVQDTDTQYF; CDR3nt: TGCAGCGTTGTTCAAGATACAGATACGCAGTATTTT
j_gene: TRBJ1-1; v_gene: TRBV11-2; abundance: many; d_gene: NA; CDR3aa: CASSLTVTGSTSAFF; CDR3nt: TGTGCCAGCAGCCTGACTGTAACAGGGTCCACCTCGGCTTTCTTT
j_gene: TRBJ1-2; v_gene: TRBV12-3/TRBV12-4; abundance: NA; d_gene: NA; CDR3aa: CASSSLVDNYGYTF; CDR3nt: TGTGCCAGCAGCTCGCTTGTGGACAACTATGGCTACACCTTC
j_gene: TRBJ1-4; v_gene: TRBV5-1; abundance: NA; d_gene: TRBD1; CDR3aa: CASSRGTASEKLFF; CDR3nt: TGCGCCAGCAGTCGGGGGACAGCTAGTGAAAAACTGTTTTTT